This T cell receptor beta chain comes out of a study of cytomegalovirus exposure and HLA in healthy donors (dated by TCRdb to about 2017). Background on the whole study: According to an earlier analysis of several hundred of the donors, some 170 million T cells yielded 117 million unique TCR beta sequences and approximately 300 Gb of sequence data. An early release covering more than 500 HLA-typed donors comprised approximately 300 gigabases of sequencing data and around 80 million unique TCR sequences. Of the roughly 390 genotyped donors, 65% to 90% fell in the genetic ancestry cluster associated with self-reported Caucasian donors. The aim of the study was to test whether cataloging public T cell receptors could identify signatures of past pathogen exposure. The study used immunosequencing to profile the T cell repertoires of several hundred subjects and linked those repertoires to cytomegalovirus serostatus. Along with the approximately 700-subject first cohort, a separate validation cohort of over a hundred different subjects was used. To predict cytomegalovirus infection status, the study brought together high-throughput TCR immunosequencing, statistical association of individual TCRs with disease status, and machine learning. A later analysis re-examined previously published TCR beta repertoires from hundreds of donors and added high-resolution HLA genotyping to investigate patterns of TCR occurrence. In the later analysis, no new phenotypic data were used to find candidate immune exposures; instead, reliance was placed on TCR beta sequences and their occurrence across donors. In an earlier analysis of 500 to 650 of the donors, high-throughput TCR beta sequencing was used to judge whether each TCR beta V gene segment behaved as functional or pseudogenic. Donor age, sex, ethnicity and CMV serostatus were collected together with the repertoire data. A later genetic analysis used genome-wide SNP genotypes for about 65% of the 666 donors, treating that subset as a discovery cohort. Every discovery cohort repertoire had been produced on one sequencing platform. Both class I and class II loci were covered by HLA typing, at four-digit resolution. The number of donors typed differed by locus, with about 629-630 for A, B, C, DRB1 and DQB1, more than 500 for DQA1, 600 to 610 for DPA1, and 450 to 480 for DPB1. Because of strong linkage in the cohort, four or five DR-DQ haplotypes were treated as single units for association and clustering. Among roughly 400 genotyped donors of the cohort, an average of about 240,000 unique TCR beta nucleotide sequences were sequenced per donor, around 20% of them non-productive.

CDR1 and CDR2, looked up from the germline V gene, are MGHRA and YSYEKL. Clipping removes 5 bases from V and 8 bases from J, with 6 as the unmatched junction base count. The CDR3 starts with the cysteine, ends with the phenylalanine, and has 13 residues. Only the CDR3 DNA stays, 39 bases, in frame from base 1. In total, about 650 healthy bone marrow donors made up the cohort. At the time of sampling, every cohort member was nominally healthy, though immune exposures that went unrecorded were likely present. CMV serostatus was recorded as positive for about 300 and negative for about 55% of the roughly 670 cohort members, whereas no CMV serostatus was recorded for the donor in question. Each donor provided a peripheral blood sample, and peripheral blood mononuclear cells were used for TCR beta sequencing. Genomic DNA extraction from the blood cell samples was performed with the Qiagen DNeasy Blood Extraction Kit.

The receptor library was made with the immunoSEQ multiplex PCR assay. For the multiplex PCR, a mixture combining 60 forward primers for TCR Vbeta segments and 13 reverse primers for TCR Jbeta segments was used. A multiplex PCR assay on genomic DNA amplified the CDR3 region of rearranged TCR beta genes. On the Illumina HiSeq System, the amplified TCR beta libraries were sequenced as 87-base-pair reads. Per the original workflow: In a later analysis, 77 million or so unique TCR beta chains were counted across the approximately 640 repertoires, and roughly 11 million of these chains were shared by at least two donors. Raw reads were error-corrected and collapsed into unique sequences with a nearest-neighbor algorithm that merged closely related sequences to remove PCR and sequencing errors. V, D and J gene segments were assigned by aligning CDR3 sequences to IMGT reference sequences. For a sequence to be retained, a match of at least six nucleotides was required to both a V gene segment and a J gene segment. A rearrangement was called productive if the CDR3 had no stop codons and remained in frame with V and J, and every other rearrangement was called non-productive. Following IMGT convention, CDR3 was defined as the stretch from the second conserved V-encoded cysteine to the conserved J-encoded phenylalanine. Sequences without an unambiguous match to a single V gene segment were excluded from the earlier analysis of a few hundred of the donors. In an earlier analysis of about 590 of the donors, a V segment was called functional when productive rearrangements were above 56.7%, and segregating when the standard deviation between donors exceeded 5%. To diagnose cytomegalovirus status from the catalog of TCR beta chain sequences, a statistical classification framework was built. V and J gene assignment, in a later analysis, came from comparing TCR nucleotide sequences with IMGT/GENE-DB human TR gene sequences. The TCRdist pipeline was used in a later analysis to assign CDR3 sequences and most-parsimonious VDJ recombination scenarios. In a later analysis, each TCR beta chain was defined by its CDR3 amino acid sequence together with its V-gene family, and reads lacking a unique V-gene family were excluded. A later analysis removed 592 highly shared, low-generation-probability nucleotide sequences to deal with suspected cross-contamination and a sequencing artifact. In a later analysis, a clonal expansion index for each public chain was calculated from normalized within-repertoire ranks of inferred template counts. In a later analysis, generation probabilities were computed with a VDJ recombination model fitted to out-of-frame rearrangements, and the resulting probabilities were checked against IGoR. Hypergeometric tests were used in a later analysis to score TCR-TCR, TCR-HLA and TCR-CMV co-occurrence, with a repertoire-size bias correction applied to the TCR pairs. To estimate false discovery rates, a later analysis permuted the HLA or CMV assignments 20 times. In a later analysis, co-occurring TCRs were grouped with DBSCAN, and TCRdist sequence similarity was added when clustering was performed within HLA-allele-positive subsets. Co-occurrence clustering excluded repertoires with fewer than 30,000 or more than 120,000 public chains, plus five with anomalous nucleotide sharing. TCRdb re-hosts the immuneACCESS table, in-frame sequences only. Its copies lack some clones; in the studies checked, an unresolved V gene accounts for under half of them, and the cause for the rest is not known. V and J calls and clone size are as listed in that table; D and trimming were resolved from the DNA. This sample has 130,000 to 150,000 clones in its table, and roughly two thirds of those were observed once. In total, the top ten clones hold 13% to 15% of the sample.

Study-wide conclusions, independent of this receptor: Several of the top co-occurrence clusters appeared to be linked to parvovirus B19, influenza, CMV and Epstein-Barr virus, according to a later analysis. A total of 150 to 200 TCR beta chains were listed by the study as associated with cytomegalovirus. A cluster of highly shared sequence variants was judged likely to be a technical artifact of the sequencing pipeline. This cohort had only TCR beta chains sequenced, and the lack of alpha or paired-chain data limited which features could be detected. It was suggested by the authors that the approach could potentially be generalized to other disease states and immunological phenotypes. Some 16 rarely observed V segments, including chromosome 9 orphons, were excluded from the earlier analysis of a few hundred of the donors because counts were too low. In a later genetic analysis, fewer N-insertions in productive TCRs were reported among donors in an Asian-associated ancestry cluster than the approximately 710-donor mean. Some IMGT-functional V segments, including TRBV6-2 and TRBV6-3, could not be told apart with the 87-base-pair reads, so those segments were excluded. Across donors, most TCR sequences were observed very rarely, whereas some public TCRs were present in many individuals. Compared with equally common non-associated chains, HLA-associated TCR beta chains in a later analysis were more clonally expanded and had lower generation probabilities. Correlated functional status among segregating V segments might reflect linkage disequilibrium, but an unknown experimental factor could not be ruled out. According to a later analysis, most CMV-associated TCR beta chains appeared to be HLA-restricted, and the HLA associations seemed to be driven largely by CMV exposure. According to a later analysis, TCR association rates differed among HLA loci, with DRB1 alleles showing the most associated TCRs and HLA-C alleles showing the fewest. Cytomegalovirus status was reported to be diagnosed by the classifier with high specificity and sensitivity in both the original and validation cohorts. When HLA alleles, especially DR and DQ, strongly co-occurred, TCR associations were difficult to assign to individual alleles. CMV serostatus was the only immune exposure information available for the cohort. In vitro tests confirmed that a few of the cytomegalovirus-associated TCR beta chains recognize cytomegalovirus antigens. A further reported finding was that TCR beta sequences accurately predicted the HLA-A and HLA-B alleles for most subjects in the first cohort. Specific HLA alleles were associated with 15,000 to 20,000 TCR beta sequences at a false discovery rate of 0.05 in a later analysis. In an earlier analysis of approximately 590 of the donors, most TCR beta V segments appeared in productive rearrangements about 87% or about 30% of the time, broadly matching IMGT annotations. An association between a missense DCLRE1C variant and V-gene and J-gene trimming of TCR beta chains was found in a later genetic analysis and replicated in an independent cohort. The presence/absence analyses assumed that sequencing depth was roughly uniform across donors, and that assumption may not be true. Because some donors lacked HLA typing at each locus, the association tests relied only on the typed subset.

Comment on this clone: Its antigen remains undetermined. Base quality data are lacking; no much larger clone is found one base away.

This receptor chain uses TRBV4-1 and TRBJ2-1, and TRBD2 aligns with 7 junction nucleotides. This receptor was taken from a human donor in good health. What was sequenced was PBMCs. CDR3 loop: CASSGGRFDEQFF. The nucleotide sequence is TGCGCCAGCAGCGGCGGGAGATTCGATGAGCAGTTCTTC.